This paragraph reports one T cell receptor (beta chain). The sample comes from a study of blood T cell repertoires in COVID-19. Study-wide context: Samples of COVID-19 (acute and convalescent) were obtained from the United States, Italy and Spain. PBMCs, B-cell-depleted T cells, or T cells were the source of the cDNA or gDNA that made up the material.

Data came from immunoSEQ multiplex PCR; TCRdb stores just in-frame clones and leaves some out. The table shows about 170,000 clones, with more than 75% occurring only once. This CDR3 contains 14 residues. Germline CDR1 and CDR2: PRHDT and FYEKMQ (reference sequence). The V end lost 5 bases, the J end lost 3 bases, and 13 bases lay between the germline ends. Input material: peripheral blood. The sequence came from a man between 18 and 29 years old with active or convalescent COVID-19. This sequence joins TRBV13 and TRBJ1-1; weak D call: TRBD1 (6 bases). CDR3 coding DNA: TGTGCCAGCAGCCCGGGGGGCCAGGACACTGAAGCTTTCTTT. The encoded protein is CASSPGGQDTEAFF. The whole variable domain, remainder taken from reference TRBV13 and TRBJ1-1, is AAGVIQSPRHLIKEKRETATLKCYPIPRHDTVYWYQQGPGQDPQFLISFYEKMQSDKGSIPDRFSAQQFSDYHSELNMSSLELGDSALYFCASSPGGQDTEAFFGQGTRLTVV.